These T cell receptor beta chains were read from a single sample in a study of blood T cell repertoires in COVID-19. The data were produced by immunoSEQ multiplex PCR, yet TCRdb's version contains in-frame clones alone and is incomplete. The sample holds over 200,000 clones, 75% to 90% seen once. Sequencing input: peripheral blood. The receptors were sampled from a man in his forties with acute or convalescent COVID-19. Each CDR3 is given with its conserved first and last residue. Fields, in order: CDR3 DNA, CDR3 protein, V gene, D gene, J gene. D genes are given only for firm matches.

CDR3 DNA: TGTGCCAGCAGCCCCCACTCGGGCGGGGGGGCCGAGCAGTTCTTC
CDR3 protein: CASSPHSGGGAEQFF
V gene: TRBV9
D gene: TRBD2
J gene: TRBJ2-1

CDR3 DNA: TGTGCCGGGAGCCGAGGGAGTATCTCAGATACGCAGTATTTT
CDR3 protein: CAGSRGSISDTQYF
V gene: TRBV7-8
D gene: .
J gene: TRBJ2-3

CDR3 DNA: TGTGCCAGCAGTCTGAACTCCAGGGTAGGCTACACCTTC
CDR3 protein: CASSLNSRVGYTF
V gene: TRBV6-5
D gene: .
J gene: TRBJ1-2

CDR3 DNA: TGTGCCAGCAGCCAAGTCTCGTTCTATGGCTACACCTTC
CDR3 protein: CASSQVSFYGYTF
V gene: TRBV3-1/TRBV3-2
D gene: .
J gene: TRBJ1-2

CDR3 DNA: TGTGCCAGCAGCCCGCTACTTCATAGCACAGATACGCAGTATTTT
CDR3 protein: CASSPLLHSTDTQYF
V gene: TRBV14
D gene: .
J gene: TRBJ2-3

CDR3 DNA: TGTGCCAGCAGTTTAATCCGGTTGGAGGGCCAGGGATCACCCCTCCACTTT
CDR3 protein: CASSLIRLEGQGSPLHF
V gene: TRBV27
D gene: .
J gene: TRBJ1-6

CDR3 DNA: TGTGCCAGCAGTTATGAGGCAGGGTACCACAATGAGCAGTTCTTC
CDR3 protein: CASSYEAGYHNEQFF
V gene: TRBV6-5
D gene: .
J gene: TRBJ2-1

CDR3 DNA: TGTGCCAGTAGTATCGAGGTCTCTGGGGCCAACGTCCTGACTTTC
CDR3 protein: CASSIEVSGANVLTF
V gene: TRBV19
D gene: .
J gene: TRBJ2-6

CDR3 DNA: TGTGCCAGCTCACCTCTGGACACGCTTAATTCACCCCTCCACTTT
CDR3 protein: CASSPLDTLNSPLHF
V gene: TRBV18
D gene: .
J gene: TRBJ1-6

CDR3 DNA: TGTGCCAGCAGCTTCTCAAAGGGGACTGGGGGCTATGGCTACACCTTC
CDR3 protein: CASSFSKGTGGYGYTF
V gene: TRBV7-2
D gene: .
J gene: TRBJ1-2

CDR3 DNA: TGTGCCTGGGCCTTAGGACTAGCGGGGGGAACCTACAATGAGCAGTTCTTC
CDR3 protein: CAWALGLAGGTYNEQFF
V gene: TRBV30
D gene: TRBD2
J gene: TRBJ2-1

CDR3 DNA: TGTGCCAGTATTCCTGAACTAGTTGAGCAGTTCTTC
CDR3 protein: CASIPELVEQFF
V gene: TRBV19
D gene: .
J gene: TRBJ2-1

CDR3 DNA: TGTGCCAGCAGTGTAAAAGGGAGCGACGTCGAGCAGTACTTC
CDR3 protein: CASSVKGSDVEQYF
V gene: TRBV2
D gene: .
J gene: TRBJ2-7

CDR3 DNA: TGTGCCACCAGCAGAGATCCTGGACTAGCGGGAGCGATGGGAGAGACCCAGTACTTC
CDR3 protein: CATSRDPGLAGAMGETQYF
V gene: TRBV15
D gene: TRBD2
J gene: TRBJ2-5

CDR3 DNA: TGTGCCAGCAGCTCGGGACAGGGGCACACAGATACGCAGTATTTT
CDR3 protein: CASSSGQGHTDTQYF
V gene: TRBV28
D gene: TRBD1
J gene: TRBJ2-3

CDR3 DNA: TGTGCCAGCAGCCAAGTAGACATGAACACTGAAGCTTTCTTT
CDR3 protein: CASSQVDMNTEAFF
V gene: TRBV7-9
D gene: .
J gene: TRBJ1-1

CDR3 DNA: TGTGCCAGTAGTAGGGGCTGGCAGGGGGAAGGGACCCAGTACTTC
CDR3 protein: CASSRGWQGEGTQYF
V gene: TRBV19
D gene: TRBD1
J gene: TRBJ2-5

CDR3 DNA: TGTGCCAGCAGTGACCCCAGGTCTCAGGGGACAGGGGGAGAAGAGACCCAGTACTTC
CDR3 protein: CASSDPRSQGTGGEETQYF
V gene: TRBV2
D gene: TRBD1
J gene: TRBJ2-5

CDR3 DNA: TGTGCCAGCTCACCAGGGACAGGCTCCTACGAGCAGTACTTC
CDR3 protein: CASSPGTGSYEQYF
V gene: TRBV18
D gene: TRBD1
J gene: TRBJ2-7

CDR3 DNA: TGTGCCAGCAGCCAACAGGGAATTGAAGGGCAGTACTTC
CDR3 protein: CASSQQGIEGQYF
V gene: TRBV7-3
D gene: .
J gene: TRBJ2-7

CDR3 DNA: TGTGCCAGCAGCTTACCCGCGAGCCTAGGCCAGGAAAAACTGTTTTTT
CDR3 protein: CASSLPASLGQEKLFF
V gene: TRBV7-9
D gene: .
J gene: TRBJ1-4

CDR3 DNA: TGTGCCAGCTCACCGGGTAGCGCCAACTACAATGAGCAGTTCTTC
CDR3 protein: CASSPGSANYNEQFF
V gene: TRBV18
D gene: .
J gene: TRBJ2-1